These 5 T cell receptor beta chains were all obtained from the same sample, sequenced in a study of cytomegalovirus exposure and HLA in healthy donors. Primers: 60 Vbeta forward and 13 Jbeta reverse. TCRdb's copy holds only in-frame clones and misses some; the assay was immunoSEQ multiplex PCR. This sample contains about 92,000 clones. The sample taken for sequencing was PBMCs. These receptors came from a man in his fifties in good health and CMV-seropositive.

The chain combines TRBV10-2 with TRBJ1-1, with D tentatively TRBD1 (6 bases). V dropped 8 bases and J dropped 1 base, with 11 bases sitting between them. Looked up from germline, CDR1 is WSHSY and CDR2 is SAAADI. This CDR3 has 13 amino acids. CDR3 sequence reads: CASSGTSNTEAFF. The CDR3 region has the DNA TGCGCCAGCTCGGGGACATCGAACACTGAAGCTTTCTTT.

The CDR3 sequence: CASSSQGAGYGYTF. CDR3 bases: TGCGCCAGCAGCTCCCAGGGGGCTGGGTATGGCTACACCTTC. The chain is built from TRBV5-1 and TRBJ1-2; 8 positions match TRBD1. The germline gives CDR1 SGHRS, CDR2 YFSETQ. The CDR3 is made up of 14 amino acids. Trimming removed 3 bases from V and 5 bases from J; junction bases left unmatched: 6. Together with reference TRBV5-1 and TRBJ1-2, the CDR3 gives the full variable domain: KAGVTQTPRYLIKTRGQQVTLSCSPISGHRSVSWYQQTPGQGLQFLFEYFSETQRNKGNFPGRFSGRQFSNSRSEMNVSTLELGDSALYLCASSSQGAGYGYTFGSGTRLTVV.

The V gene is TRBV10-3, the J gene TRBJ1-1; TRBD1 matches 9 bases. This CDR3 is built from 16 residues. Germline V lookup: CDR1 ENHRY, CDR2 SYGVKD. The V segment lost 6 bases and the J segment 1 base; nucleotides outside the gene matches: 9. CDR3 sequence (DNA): TGTGCCATCAGCGGTACAGGGGGCTTGGGGAACACTGAAGCTTTCTTT. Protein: CAISGTGGLGNTEAFF.

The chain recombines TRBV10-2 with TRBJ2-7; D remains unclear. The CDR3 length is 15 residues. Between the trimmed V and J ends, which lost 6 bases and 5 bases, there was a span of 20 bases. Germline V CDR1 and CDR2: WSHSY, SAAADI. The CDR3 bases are TGCGCCAGCAGAGAGGCGGCTAGTGGTTCGAACGAGCAGTACGTC. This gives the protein CASREAASGSNEQYV.

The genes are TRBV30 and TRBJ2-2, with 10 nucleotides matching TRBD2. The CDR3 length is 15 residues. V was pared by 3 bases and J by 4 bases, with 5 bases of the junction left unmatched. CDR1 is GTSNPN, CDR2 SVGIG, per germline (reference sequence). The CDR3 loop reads CAWREPSGSTGELFF. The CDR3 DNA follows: TGTGCCTGGAGGGAACCTAGCGGGAGCACCGGGGAGCTGTTTTTT.